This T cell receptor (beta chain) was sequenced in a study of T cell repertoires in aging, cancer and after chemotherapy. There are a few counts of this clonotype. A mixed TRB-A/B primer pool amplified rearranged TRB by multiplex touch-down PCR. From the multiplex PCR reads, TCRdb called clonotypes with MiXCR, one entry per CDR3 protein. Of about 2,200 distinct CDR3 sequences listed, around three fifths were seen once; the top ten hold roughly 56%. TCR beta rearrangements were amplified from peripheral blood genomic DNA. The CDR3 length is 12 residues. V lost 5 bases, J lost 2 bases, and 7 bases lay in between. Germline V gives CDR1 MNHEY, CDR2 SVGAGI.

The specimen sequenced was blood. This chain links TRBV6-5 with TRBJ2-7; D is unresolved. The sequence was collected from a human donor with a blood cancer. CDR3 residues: CASSRHPYEQYF. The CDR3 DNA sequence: TGTGCCAGCAGTAGGCATCCCTACGAGCAGTACTTC.